A selection of T cell receptor beta chains follows, all from one sample in a study of shared clonotypes between healthy human individuals. Sequencing was performed with immunoSEQ multiplex PCR; in TCRdb, only in-frame clones are kept and a portion is missing. Of roughly 2.1 million clones listed, more than 85% are singletons. The specimen was naive CD8+ T cells from PBMCs. These receptors were taken from a man younger than 35 in good health. Some clones in this sample may be carry-over from other donors' samples. CDR3s include the opening cysteine and the closing phenylalanine or tryptophan. Each record gives: J gene, clone size, V gene, D gene, CDR3 protein, CDR3 DNA. A D gene is named only where the DNA matches it firmly. Not every row has a clone size; where given, it reads once, few, many or a size class.

>TRBJ1-1|NA|TRBV6-6|NA
CASLAQGNTEAFF
TGTGCCAGCCTTGCACAGGGAAACACTGAAGCTTTCTTT
>TRBJ2-1|NA|TRBV4-2|TRBD2
CASSHGTSGHEQFF
TGTGCCAGCAGCCACGGGACTAGCGGCCATGAGCAGTTCTTC
>TRBJ2-7|NA|TRBV5-4|TRBD2
CASSLVGASGRGGEQYF
TGTGCCAGCAGCTTGGTAGGGGCTAGCGGGAGGGGAGGCGAGCAGTACTTC
>TRBJ1-2|NA|TRBV6-1|NA
CASSERGTVANYGYTF
TGTGCCAGCAGTGAAAGAGGGACTGTTGCTAACTATGGCTACACCTTC
>TRBJ1-2|NA|TRBV27|TRBD1
CASRMDRGRLYGYTF
TGTGCCAGCAGAATGGACAGGGGCAGACTCTATGGCTACACCTTC
>TRBJ2-6|NA|TRBV13|NA
CASSLTRFGPGANVLTF
TGTGCCAGCAGCTTAACTAGGTTCGGACCTGGGGCCAACGTCCTGACTTTC
>TRBJ1-2|NA|TRBV15|TRBD1
CATSRGSGGGYSTF
TGTGCCACCAGCAGAGGTTCTGGAGGGGGCTATTCCACCTTC
>TRBJ2-7|NA|TRBV7-3|NA
CASSTTGGDEQYF
TGTGCCAGCAGCACGACAGGAGGAGACGAGCAGTACTTC
>TRBJ2-2|NA|TRBV27|TRBD2
CASSLLGLAFTGELFF
TGTGCCAGCAGTTTGCTGGGACTAGCGTTCACCGGGGAGCTGTTTTTT
>TRBJ1-2|NA|TRBV6-5|NA
CASSPAVNYGYTF
TGTGCCAGCAGTCCGGCGGTCAACTATGGCTACACCTTC
>TRBJ2-7|NA|TRBV5-5|TRBD1
CASTYRGQAVISYEQYF
TGTGCCAGCACCTACAGAGGACAGGCGGTCATATCCTACGAGCAGTACTTC
>TRBJ1-5|NA|TRBV6-1|TRBD1
CASSVTGGGQPQHF
TGTGCCAGCAGCGTGACAGGGGGCGGGCAGCCCCAGCATTTT
>TRBJ1-2|few|TRBV7-9|NA
CASSLLGAGYGYTF
TGTGCCAGCAGCTTACTGGGGGCTGGCTATGGCTACACCTTC
>TRBJ2-1|NA|TRBV7-9|NA
CASSLEVGNEQFF
TGTGCCAGCAGCTTAGAGGTGGGAAATGAGCAGTTCTTC
>TRBJ2-1|NA|TRBV30|TRBD1
CAWRPRGYNEQFF
TGTGCCTGGAGGCCCAGGGGGTACAATGAGCAGTTCTTC
>TRBJ2-7|NA|TRBV5-1|NA
CASSRVGGGEQYF
TGCGCCAGCAGCCGTGTAGGGGGAGGAGAGCAGTACTTC
>TRBJ2-1|NA|TRBV6-5|NA
CASSYHTGPINEQFF
TGTGCCAGCAGTTACCATACGGGACCAATCAATGAGCAGTTCTTC
>TRBJ1-2|few|TRBV9|TRBD1
CASSVGDRGYGYTF
TGTGCCAGCAGCGTAGGGGACAGGGGTTATGGCTACACCTTC
>TRBJ1-4|once|TRBV7-9|NA
CASSFQGTTNEKLFF
TGTGCCAGCAGTTTCCAGGGAACAACTAATGAAAAACTGTTTTTT
>TRBJ2-5|once|TRBV29-1|TRBD2
CSVAVGGRSQETQYF
TGCAGCGTTGCTGTGGGCGGGAGGAGCCAAGAGACCCAGTACTTC
>TRBJ2-7|NA|TRBV13|NA
CASSLGSSTRYEQYF
TGTGCCAGCAGCTTAGGGTCCTCGACTAGGTACGAGCAGTACTTC
>TRBJ2-5|NA|TRBV7-3|TRBD2
CASSPPREGRETQYF
TGTGCCAGCAGCCCCCCCCGGGAGGGCCGGGAGACCCAGTACTTC
>TRBJ2-1|NA|TRBV7-9|NA
CASSPGLVYNEQFF
TGTGCCAGCAGCCCCGGACTGGTCTACAATGAGCAGTTCTTC